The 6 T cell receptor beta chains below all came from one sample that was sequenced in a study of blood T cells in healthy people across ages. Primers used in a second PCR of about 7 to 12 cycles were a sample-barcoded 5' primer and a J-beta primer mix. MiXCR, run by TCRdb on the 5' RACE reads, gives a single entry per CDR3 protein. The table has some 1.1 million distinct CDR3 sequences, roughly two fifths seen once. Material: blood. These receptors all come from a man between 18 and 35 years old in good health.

The CDR3 sequence: CSARDRIDSNQPQHF. Here the CDR3 DNA reads TGCAGTGCTAGAGATCGTATAGATAGCAATCAGCCCCAGCATTTT. The chain couples TRBV20-1 to TRBJ1-5; D not resolved. Germline values: CDR1 DFQATT, CDR2 SNEGSKA (reference sequence). The CDR3 runs to 15 residues. Trimming cost V 0 bases and J 0 bases, with 9 bases left between them.

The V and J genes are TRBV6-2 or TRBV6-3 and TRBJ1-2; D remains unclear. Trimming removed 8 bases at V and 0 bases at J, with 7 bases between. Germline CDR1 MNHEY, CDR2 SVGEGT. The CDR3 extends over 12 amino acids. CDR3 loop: CASAEANYGYTF. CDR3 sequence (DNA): TGTGCCAGCGCGGAGGCTAACTATGGCTACACCTTC.

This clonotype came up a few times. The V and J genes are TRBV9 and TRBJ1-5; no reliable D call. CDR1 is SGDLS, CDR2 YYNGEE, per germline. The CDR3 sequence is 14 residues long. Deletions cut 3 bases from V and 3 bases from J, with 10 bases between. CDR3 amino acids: CASSEASNNQPQHF. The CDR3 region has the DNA TGTGCCAGCAGCGAAGCCAGCAACAATCAGCCCCAGCATTTT. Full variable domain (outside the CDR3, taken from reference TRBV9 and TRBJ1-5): DSGVTQTPKHLITATGQRVTLRCSPRSGDLSVYWYQQSLDQGLQFLIQYYNGEERAKGNILERFSAQQFPDLHSELNLSSLELGDSALYFCASSEASNNQPQHFGDGTRLSIL.

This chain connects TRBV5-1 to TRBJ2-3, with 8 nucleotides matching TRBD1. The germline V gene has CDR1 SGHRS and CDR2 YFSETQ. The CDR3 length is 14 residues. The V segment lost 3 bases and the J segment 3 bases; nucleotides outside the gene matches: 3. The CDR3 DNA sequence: TGCGCCAGCAGCTATACAGGGGGGACAGATACGCAGTATTTT. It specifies CASSYTGGTDTQYF.

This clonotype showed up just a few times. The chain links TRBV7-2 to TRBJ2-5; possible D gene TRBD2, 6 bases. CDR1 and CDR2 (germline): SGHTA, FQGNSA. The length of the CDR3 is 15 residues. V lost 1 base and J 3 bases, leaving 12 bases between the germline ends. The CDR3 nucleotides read TGTGCCAGCAGCTTAGATCTTTCGGGGGAAGAGACCCAGTACTTC. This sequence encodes CASSLDLSGEETQYF.

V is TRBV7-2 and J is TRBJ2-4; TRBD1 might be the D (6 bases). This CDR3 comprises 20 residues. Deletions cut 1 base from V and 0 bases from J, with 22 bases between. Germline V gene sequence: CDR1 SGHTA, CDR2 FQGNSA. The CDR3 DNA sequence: TGTGCCAGCAGCTTAGTTTCTAGAACAGGGACACAATTAGCCAAAAACATTCAGTACTTC. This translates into CASSLVSRTGTQLAKNIQYF.